The 13 T cell receptor beta chains listed next were all sequenced from one sample in a study of CD8 T cells in Susac syndrome. Random-hexamer reverse transcription was applied to about 0.45 to 1 ug RNA. TCRdb itself ran the immunoSEQ multiplex PCR reads through MiXCR, one entry per CDR3 protein. This sample has fewer than 350,000 distinct CDR3 sequences, with approximately 90% found just once. Sequencing was carried out using CD4+ T cells from PBMCs. The receptors originated from a human donor with multiple sclerosis.

This CDR3 is CASSDTRRGSTDTQYF. The CDR3 region has the DNA TGTGCCAGCAGTGATACTAGGCGGGGGAGCACAGATACGCAGTATTTT. The J gene is TRBJ2-3, the V gene TRBV6-1; 7 positions match TRBD2. V was clipped by 3 bases and J by 0 bases; unmatched bases: 6. The CDR3 contains 16 residues. Per germline, CDR1 MNHNS and CDR2 SASEGT.

The gene calls are TRBV12-3 or TRBV12-4 and TRBJ2-3, with D perhaps TRBD1 (5 bases). This CDR3 spans 15 amino acids. Deletions cut 3 bases from V and 2 bases from J, with 12 bases between. CDR3 sequence (DNA): TGTGCCAGCAGTTTGAGCCAGGGCCACACAGATACGCAGTATTTT. Encoded protein: CASSLSQGHTDTQYF.

This sequence joins TRBV20-1 and TRBJ1-2, with TRBD1 matching over 8 bases. V gave up 6 bases and J gave up 6 bases; unmatched junction bases: 3. The CDR3 length is 11 residues. Germline CDR1 reads DFQATT; CDR2 reads SNEGSKA (reference sequence). The chain's CDR3 is CSAGQGDGYTF. The DNA of the CDR3 is TGCAGTGCAGGACAGGGAGATGGCTACACCTTC.

This clonotype was seen only once. V usage is TRBV30 and J usage is TRBJ1-2; D may be TRBD1 (5 bases). This CDR3 is built from 12 residues. Trimming took off 2 bases at V and 7 bases at J, with 11 bases between the two ends. Germline values: CDR1 GTSNPN, CDR2 SVGIG (reference sequence). CDR3 sequence reads: CAWSRARAGYTF. CDR3 nucleotide sequence: TGTGCCTGGAGTCGGGCCAGGGCTGGCTACACCTTC.

The CDR3 DNA reads as TGTGCCAGCAGCCCAATAACCCCCTTTCAGAGCTCGAATGAGCAGTTCTTC. Translating gives CASSPITPFQSSNEQFF. V gene TRBV6-2 or TRBV6-3 combines with J gene TRBJ2-1; no firm D call. The CDR3 consists of 17 residues. Germline values: CDR1 MNHEY, CDR2 SVGEGT. The V end lost 6 bases, the J end lost 7 bases, and 25 bases lay between the germline ends.

This clonotype turned up a few times. The chain combines TRBV7-3 with TRBJ2-7; 8 bases agree with TRBD1. This CDR3 region has 14 residues. Germline-derived CDR1 and CDR2 are SGHTA and FQGTGA. V lost 6 bases, J lost 7 bases, and 11 bases stayed unmatched. CDR3 sequence (DNA): TGTGCCAGCAGTTCCCCGGACAGGGCGGGTGAGCAGTACTTC. It translates to CASSSPDRAGEQYF.

CDR3 loop: CASSQSGNGYTF. For the CDR3, the DNA is TGCGCCAGCAGTCAATCCGGCAATGGCTACACCTTC. V usage is TRBV23-1 and J usage is TRBJ1-2; D is unresolved. TRBV23-1 is designated an ORF whose function remains uncertain. This CDR3 region has 12 residues. V was shortened by 0 bases and J by 6 bases, with 5 bases between the two germline ends.

The chain links TRBV7-9 to TRBJ1-4; no definite D call. CDR1 is SEHNR and CDR2 is FQNEAQ in the germline V gene (reference sequence). V was shortened by 7 bases and J by 8 bases, with 20 bases between the two germline ends. The CDR3 is 15 residues long. The CDR3 coding sequence is TGTGCCAGCACCTCTGGGAACAATCCGGGAGAAAAACTGTTTTTT. Translated: CASTSGNNPGEKLFF.

The V gene is TRBV6-2 or TRBV6-3, the J gene TRBJ2-7, with D unclear. Trimming took 1 base from V and 3 from J, leaving 1 base between them. This CDR3 spans 11 amino acids. Germline V gives CDR1 MNHEY, CDR2 SVGEGT. This chain's CDR3 is CASSYFYEQYF. Written as DNA, the CDR3 is TGTGCCAGCAGTTACTTCTACGAGCAGTACTTC.

The CDR3 sequence: CASSLVSGTGAYTEAFF. The CDR3 DNA reads TGTGCCAGCAGCTTAGTTAGCGGGACAGGGGCGTACACTGAAGCTTTCTTT. This sequence joins TRBV7-8 and TRBJ1-1; TRBD1 aligns across 10 bases. The CDR3 is 17 amino acids. After removal of 1 base from V and 3 bases from J, the junction contained 8 bases not matched to a gene. The V gene's germline CDR1 is SGHVS and CDR2 FQNEAQ.

Details on this clonotype: One junction end does not reproduce the germline sequence, and a read error may be involved. The V and J genes are TRBV7-7 and TRBJ2-1, with D perhaps matching TRBD2 (7 bases). From germline, CDR1 is SSHAT and CDR2 FNYEAQ (reference sequence). The CDR3 spans 17 residues. CDR3 sequence: CASSLVPGGGGYNEQFF. The CDR3 nucleotides are TGTGCTAGCAGCTTAGTACCCGGGGGCGGGGGCTACAATGAGCAGTTCTTC. The complete variable domain, with remaining parts taken from reference TRBV7-7 and TRBJ2-1, reads GAGVSQSPRYKVTKRGQDVTLRCDPISSHATLYWYQQALGQGPEFLTYFNYEAQPDKSGLPSDRFSAERPEGSISTLTIQRTEQRDSAMYRCASSLVPGGGGYNEQFFGPGTRLTVL.

The chain has TRBV6-1 and TRBJ1-2; unclear D gene. The CDR3 loop spans 13 amino acids. Per germline, CDR1 MNHNS and CDR2 SASEGT. Trimming removed 2 bases at V and 6 bases at J, with 10 bases between. CDR3 coding DNA: TGTGCCAGCAGTGAATCTTTCGCAGATGGCTACACCTTC. Protein product: CASSESFADGYTF.

This rearrangement joins TRBV5-4 to TRBJ2-1, with 10 bases that match TRBD2. This CDR3 has 20 residues. V lost 3 bases to trimming and J lost 8 bases; unmatched junction nucleotides: 23. Germline-derived CDR1 and CDR2 are SGHNT and YYREEE (reference sequence). The CDR3 spells CASSWVYVPSGGRRDHEQFF. The DNA of the CDR3 is TGTGCCAGCAGCTGGGTCTATGTGCCTAGCGGGGGCCGCCGGGATCATGAGCAGTTCTTC.